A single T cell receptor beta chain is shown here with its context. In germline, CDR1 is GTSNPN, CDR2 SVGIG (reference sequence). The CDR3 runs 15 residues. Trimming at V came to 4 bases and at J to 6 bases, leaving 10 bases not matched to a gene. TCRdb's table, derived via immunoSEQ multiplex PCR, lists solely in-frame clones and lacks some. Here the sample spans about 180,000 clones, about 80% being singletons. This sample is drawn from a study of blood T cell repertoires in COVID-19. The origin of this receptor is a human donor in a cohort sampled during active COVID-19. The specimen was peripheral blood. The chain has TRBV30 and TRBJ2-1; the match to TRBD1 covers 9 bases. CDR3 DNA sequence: TGTGCCTGGAACCACCGGGACAGGGAAACCAATGAGCAGTTCTTC. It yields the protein CAWNHRDRETNEQFF.